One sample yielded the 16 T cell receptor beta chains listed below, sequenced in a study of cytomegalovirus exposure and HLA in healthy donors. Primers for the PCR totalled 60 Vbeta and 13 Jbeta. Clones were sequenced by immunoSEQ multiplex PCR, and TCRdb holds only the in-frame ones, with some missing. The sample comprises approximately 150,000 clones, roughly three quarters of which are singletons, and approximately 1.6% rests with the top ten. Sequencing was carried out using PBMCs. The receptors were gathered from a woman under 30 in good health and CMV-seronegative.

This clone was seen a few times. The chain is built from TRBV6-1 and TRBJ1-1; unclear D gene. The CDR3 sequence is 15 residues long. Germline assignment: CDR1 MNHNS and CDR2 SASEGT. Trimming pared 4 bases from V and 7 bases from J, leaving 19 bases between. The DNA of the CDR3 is TGTGCCAGCAGTGCGAAAGCTCTTGGTAATGGTGAAGCTTTCTTT. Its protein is CASSAKALGNGEAFF.

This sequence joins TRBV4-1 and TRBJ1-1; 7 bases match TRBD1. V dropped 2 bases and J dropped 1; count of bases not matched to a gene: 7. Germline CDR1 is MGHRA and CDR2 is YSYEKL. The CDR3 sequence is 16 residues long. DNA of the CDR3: TGCGCCAGCAGCCAACGGCCCGGGACAGAGAACACTGAAGCTTTCTTT. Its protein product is CASSQRPGTENTEAFF.

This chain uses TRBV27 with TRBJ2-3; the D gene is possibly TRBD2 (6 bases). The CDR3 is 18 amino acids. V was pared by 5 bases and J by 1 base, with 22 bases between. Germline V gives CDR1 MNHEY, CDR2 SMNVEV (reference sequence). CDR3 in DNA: TGTGCCAGCAGTCTAGCCCCCCACCGAGCGGGTGGCACAGATACGCAGTATTTT. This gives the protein CASSLAPHRAGGTDTQYF.

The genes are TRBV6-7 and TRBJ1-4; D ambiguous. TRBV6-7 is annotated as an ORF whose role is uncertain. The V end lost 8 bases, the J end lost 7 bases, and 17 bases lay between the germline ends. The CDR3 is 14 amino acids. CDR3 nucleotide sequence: TGTGCCAGCCCTTTAGACGAGGGTCCTGAAAAACTGTTTTTT. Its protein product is CASPLDEGPEKLFF.

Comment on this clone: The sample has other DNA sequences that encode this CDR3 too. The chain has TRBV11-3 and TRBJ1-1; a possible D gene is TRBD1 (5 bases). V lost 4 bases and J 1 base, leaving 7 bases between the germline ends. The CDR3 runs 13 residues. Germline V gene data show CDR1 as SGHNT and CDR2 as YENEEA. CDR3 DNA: TGTGCCAGCAGCTCAGACAGGAACACTGAAGCTTTCTTT. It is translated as CASSSDRNTEAFF. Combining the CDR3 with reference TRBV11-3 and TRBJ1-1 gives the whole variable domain EAGVVQSPRYKIIEKKQPVAFWCNPISGHNTLYWYLQNLGQGPELLIRYENEEAVDDSQLPKDRFSAERLKGVDSTLKIQPAELGDSAVYLCASSSDRNTEAFFGQGTRLTVV.

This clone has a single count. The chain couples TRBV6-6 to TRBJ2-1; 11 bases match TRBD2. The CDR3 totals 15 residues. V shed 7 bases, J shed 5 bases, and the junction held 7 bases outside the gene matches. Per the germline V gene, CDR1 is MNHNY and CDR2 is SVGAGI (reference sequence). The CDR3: CASKMPGLADNEQFF. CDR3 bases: TGTGCCAGCAAAATGCCGGGACTAGCGGACAATGAGCAGTTCTTC.

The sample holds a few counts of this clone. CDR3: CASSIDSGNEQFF. The CDR3, as DNA: TGTGCCAGTAGTATAGATAGCGGCAATGAGCAGTTCTTC. The chain employs TRBV19 and TRBJ2-1; weak D call: TRBD2 (6 bases). The V end lost 0 bases, the J end lost 6 bases, and 6 bases lay between the germline ends. CDR3 length: 13 residues. Germline CDR1 is LNHDA and CDR2 is SQIVND (reference sequence).

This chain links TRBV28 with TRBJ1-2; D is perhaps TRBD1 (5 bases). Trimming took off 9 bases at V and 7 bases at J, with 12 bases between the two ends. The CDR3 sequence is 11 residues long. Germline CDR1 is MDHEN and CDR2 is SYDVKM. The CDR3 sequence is CASTGEGGYTF. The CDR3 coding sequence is TGTGCCAGTACGGGGGAGGGTGGCTACACCTTC.

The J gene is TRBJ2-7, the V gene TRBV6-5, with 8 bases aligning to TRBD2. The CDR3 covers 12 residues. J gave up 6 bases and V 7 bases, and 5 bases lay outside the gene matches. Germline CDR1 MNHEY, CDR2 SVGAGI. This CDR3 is CASTGGRREQYF. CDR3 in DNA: TGTGCCAGCACGGGGGGGCGACGCGAGCAGTACTTC.

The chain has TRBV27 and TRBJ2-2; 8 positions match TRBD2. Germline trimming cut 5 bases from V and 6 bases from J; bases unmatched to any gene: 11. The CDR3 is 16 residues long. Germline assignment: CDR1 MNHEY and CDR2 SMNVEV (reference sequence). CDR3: CASSPRGGRLAGELFF. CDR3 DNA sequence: TGTGCCAGCAGTCCCCGCGGCGGGAGGTTGGCCGGGGAGCTGTTTTTT.

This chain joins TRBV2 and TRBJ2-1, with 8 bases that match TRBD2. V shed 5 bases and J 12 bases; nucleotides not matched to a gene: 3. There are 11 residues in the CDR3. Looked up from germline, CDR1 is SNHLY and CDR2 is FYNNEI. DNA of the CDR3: TGTGCCAGCAGTCCGGGAGGGCGGCAGTTCTTC. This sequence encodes CASSPGGRQFF.

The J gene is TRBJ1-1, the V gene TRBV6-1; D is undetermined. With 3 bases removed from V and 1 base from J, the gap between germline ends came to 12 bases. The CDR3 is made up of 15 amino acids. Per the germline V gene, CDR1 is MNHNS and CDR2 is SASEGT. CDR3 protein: CASSDLGLQNTEAFF. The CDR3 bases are TGTGCCAGCAGTGACTTAGGACTACAGAACACTGAAGCTTTCTTT.

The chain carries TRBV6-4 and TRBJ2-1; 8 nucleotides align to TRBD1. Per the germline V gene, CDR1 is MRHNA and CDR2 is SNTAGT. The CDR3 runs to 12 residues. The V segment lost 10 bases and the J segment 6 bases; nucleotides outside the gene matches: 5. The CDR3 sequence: CATRQGSNEQFF. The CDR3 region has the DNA TGTGCCACACGACAGGGGAGCAATGAGCAGTTCTTC.

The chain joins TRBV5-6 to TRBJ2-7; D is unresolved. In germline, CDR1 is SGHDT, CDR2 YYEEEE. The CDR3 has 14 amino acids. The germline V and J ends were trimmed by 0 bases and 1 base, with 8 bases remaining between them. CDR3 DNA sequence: TGTGCCAGCAGCTTGGGCGGCTCTTCCTACGAGCAGTACTTC. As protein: CASSLGGSSYEQYF.

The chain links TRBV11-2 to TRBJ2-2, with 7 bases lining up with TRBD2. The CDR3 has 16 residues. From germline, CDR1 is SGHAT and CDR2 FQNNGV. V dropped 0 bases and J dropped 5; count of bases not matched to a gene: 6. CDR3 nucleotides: TGTGCCAGCAGCTTAGATATCGGGAGGTGGACCGGGGAGCTGTTTTTT. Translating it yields CASSLDIGRWTGELFF.

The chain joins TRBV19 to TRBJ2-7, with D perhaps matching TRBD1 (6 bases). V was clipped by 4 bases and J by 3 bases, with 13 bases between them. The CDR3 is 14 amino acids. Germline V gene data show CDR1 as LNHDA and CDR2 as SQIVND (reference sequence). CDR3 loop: CASSTQGTHYEQYF. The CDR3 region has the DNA TGTGCCAGTAGTACCCAGGGGACGCACTACGAGCAGTACTTC.